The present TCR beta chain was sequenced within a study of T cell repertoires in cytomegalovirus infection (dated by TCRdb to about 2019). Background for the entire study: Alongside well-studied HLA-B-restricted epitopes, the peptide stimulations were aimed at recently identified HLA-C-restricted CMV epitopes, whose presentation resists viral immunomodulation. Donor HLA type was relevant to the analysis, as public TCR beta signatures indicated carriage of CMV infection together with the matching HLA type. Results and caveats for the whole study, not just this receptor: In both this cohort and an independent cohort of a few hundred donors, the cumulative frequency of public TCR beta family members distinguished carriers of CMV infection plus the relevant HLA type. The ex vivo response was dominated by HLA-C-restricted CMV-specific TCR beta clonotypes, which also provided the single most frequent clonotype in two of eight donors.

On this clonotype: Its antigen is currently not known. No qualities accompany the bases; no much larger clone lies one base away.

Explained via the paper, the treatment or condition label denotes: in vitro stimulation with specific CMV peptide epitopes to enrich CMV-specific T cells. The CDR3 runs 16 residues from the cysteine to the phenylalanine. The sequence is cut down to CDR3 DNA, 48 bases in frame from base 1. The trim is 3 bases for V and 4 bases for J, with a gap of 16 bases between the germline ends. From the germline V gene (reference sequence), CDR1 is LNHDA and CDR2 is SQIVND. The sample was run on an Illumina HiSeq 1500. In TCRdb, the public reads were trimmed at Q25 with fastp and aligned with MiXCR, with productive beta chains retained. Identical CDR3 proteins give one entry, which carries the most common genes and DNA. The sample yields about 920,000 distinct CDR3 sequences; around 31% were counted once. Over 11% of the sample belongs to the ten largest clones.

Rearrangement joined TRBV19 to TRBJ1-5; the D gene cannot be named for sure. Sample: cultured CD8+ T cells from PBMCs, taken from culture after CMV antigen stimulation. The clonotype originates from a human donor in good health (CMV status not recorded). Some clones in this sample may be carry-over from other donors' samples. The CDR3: CASSIWQAYLNQPQHF. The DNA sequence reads TGTGCCAGTAGTATCTGGCAGGCGTATTTGAATCAGCCCCAGCATTTT.